A selection of T cell receptor beta chains follows, all from one sample in a study of T cells in Graves' hyperthyroidism and ophthalmopathy. TCRdb called the multiplex PCR reads again in MiXCR, with one record for every CDR3 protein. This repertoire shows about 600,000 distinct CDR3 sequences, 15% to 20% found once; its top ten account for approximately 3.5%. The sequencing sample was made of blood. These receptors were taken from a middle-aged woman with Graves' ophthalmopathy. The CDR3 runs from the conserved cysteine through the conserved F or W. Rows give clone size only sometimes, using once, few, many, or a class for an expanded clone.

TRBV11-2,few,CASSAAAGLLAKNIQYF
TRBV12-3/TRBV12-4,many,CASRRWGTKETQYF
TRBV2,many,CASSKQGHTEAFF
TRBV6-2/TRBV6-3,many,CASSRHSGRRKDTQYF
TRBV7-2,many,CASSLGAGTGNHEQFF
TRBV7-2,many,CASTTTGSMNTEAFF
TRBV19,few,CASREIGVSVGNEQFF
TRBV28,few,CASSLYGFYEQYF
TRBV6-1,many,CASRGNTGELFF
TRBV30,NA,CAWSGRGTDTQYF
TRBV12-3/TRBV12-4,many,CASSLGIGADNSPLHF
TRBV27,many,CASSSRDLDKNIQYF
TRBV4-1,few,CASSQPGQGVHEQFF
TRBV5-8,NA,CASSSPGQDNSPLHF
TRBV27,few,CASRTRDREWATNEKLFF
TRBV10-3,NA,CAISYTSRGEQFF
TRBV29-1,NA,CSVERGVSRQETQYF
TRBV12-3/TRBV12-4,few,CASSFGLAGGDNEQFF
TRBV12-3/TRBV12-4,many,CASSFKVSGNQPQHF
TRBV28,NA,CASSQWSSGIQETQYF
TRBV20-1,NA,CSAAPGGPYNEQFF
TRBV7-9,NA,CASSGGTGGKETQYF
TRBV10-3,many,CATWGGRENTEAFF
TRBV5-1,many,CASTPTVGANTGELFF
TRBV7-2,NA,CASSLAGLAGGSTDTQYF
TRBV5-1,few,CASSLGGTENTEAFF
TRBV6-1,NA,CASRTTGTGYNEQFF
TRBV6-1,many,CASSAQRSGTNRGEQYF
TRBV20-1,many,CSARRALSGSSYNEQYF
TRBV11-2,NA,CASSRIGGGAYEQYF
TRBV20-1,NA,CSAKGAGLLSNQPQHF
TRBV6-1,many,CASRRPSGTGSSYEQYF
TRBV5-1,many,CASSLLGALTDTQYF
TRBV9,NA,CASSVLGLGNEQFF
TRBV10-3,NA,CAISEQGETQYF